This T cell receptor beta chain is from a study of early T cells in non-severe SARS-CoV-2 infection (dated by TCRdb to the early 2020s). With respect to the entire study: Bulk RNA from unsorted whole blood was used for TCR sequencing, so alpha and beta chains could not be paired. What the research found in general, with its limitations: VDJdb matching was skewed toward anti-spike CD8 responses and likely underestimated virus-specific expansions by missing private and CD4 specificities.

The CDR3 has 17 amino acids, counting the end cysteine and phenylalanine. Only CDR3 DNA is held: 51 bases, read in frame from base 1. The germline V end is reduced by 0 bases and the J end by 2 bases; junction bases left unmatched: 8. CDR1 is given as LGHDT and CDR2 as YNNKEL, both from the germline V gene (reference sequence). Many counts were recorded for this clonotype. Its antigen has not been determined. Base qualities are not provided; no much larger clone lies one nucleotide away. Library preparation used 5' RACE. Sequencing used a NextSeq 500. In the TCR library protocol, unique molecular identifiers were attached to individual cDNA molecules to correct for PCR bias and sequencing error. Both TCR alpha and beta chains were sequenced, and tight co-correlation was observed between alpha and beta sequence abundances in each sample. Per the original workflow: V gene, J gene and CDR3 annotation of TCR sequences was performed with Decombinator V4. TCRs were defined as expanded if a significant change between any two time points was detected under a Poisson model with p below 0.0001. TCR abundances were normalised to the total number of TCRs sequenced per sample and were expressed as counts per million. MAIT TCRs were defined by TRAV1-2 paired with TRAJ12, TRAJ20 or TRAJ33, and iNKT TCRs by TRAV10 paired with TRAJ18. VDJdb, accessed 1 November 2021, was searched for CMV, EBV and SARS-CoV-2 annotated TCRs, excluding TCRs annotated for multiple antigens. TCRdb applied fastp at Q25 and MiXCR to the public reads, then kept only in-frame beta chains. CDR3 protein duplicates are merged, each entry listing the most common genes and DNA. The V and J calls, along with clone size, are taken from TCRdb and not from the paper's own processing. In this sample the table shows more than 65,000 distinct CDR3 sequences, roughly 13% of which occur a single time. The ten largest clonotypes hold roughly 5.3% of the sample.

This was a case-control study nested in a cohort of healthcare workers in London, UK, who had nasopharyngeal swab PCR tests and blood samples taken every week. Healthcare workers were recruited between 23 and 31 March 2020, during the week of the UK lockdown, and were followed weekly for up to roughly 15 weeks. Sequencing was done on a sample of whole blood. This TCR was recovered from an adult who was a healthcare worker with PCR-confirmed SARS-CoV-2 infection or an uninfected control (not recorded which). The chain joins TRBV3-1 to TRBJ2-7, with TRBD2 identical over 9 junction bases. Here is the DNA: TGTGCCAGCAGCCAAGACCGCGGGAGGGCGACCCCCTACGAGCAGTACTTC. This sequence encodes CASSQDRGRATPYEQYF.